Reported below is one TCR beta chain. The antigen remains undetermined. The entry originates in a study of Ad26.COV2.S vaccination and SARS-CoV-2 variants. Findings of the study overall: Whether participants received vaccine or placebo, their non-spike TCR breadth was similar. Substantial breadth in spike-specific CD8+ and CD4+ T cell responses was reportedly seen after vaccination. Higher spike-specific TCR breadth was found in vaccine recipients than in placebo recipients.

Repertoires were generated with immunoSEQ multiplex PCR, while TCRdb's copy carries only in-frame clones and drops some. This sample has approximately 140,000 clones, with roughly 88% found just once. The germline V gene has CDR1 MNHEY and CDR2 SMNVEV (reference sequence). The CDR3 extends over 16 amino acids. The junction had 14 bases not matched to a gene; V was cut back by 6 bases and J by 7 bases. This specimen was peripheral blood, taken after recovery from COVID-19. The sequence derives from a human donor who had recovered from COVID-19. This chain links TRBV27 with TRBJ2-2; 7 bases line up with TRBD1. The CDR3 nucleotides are TGTGCCAGCAGACTGAGGGGGCCCCCTTATCTCGGGGAGCTGTTTTTT. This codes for CASRLRGPPYLGELFF.